This TCR beta chain was identified in a study of blood T cells in healthy people across ages. Notes on the study in general: A strong correlation between TCR beta diversity and naive T cell percentage was seen.

This clonotype turned up a few times. Antigen: not known. Then a second PCR, running about 6 to 12 cycles, was carried out with a sample-barcoded 5' primer and a J-beta primer mix. Each CDR3 protein is one row after TCRdb ran MiXCR on the 5' RACE reads. The sample yields about 1.6 million distinct CDR3 sequences, about 32% seen once. Trimming stripped 6 bases from V and 0 bases from J, with 12 bases between. This CDR3 is built from 14 residues. Germline V gene data show CDR1 as SQVTM and CDR2 as ANQGSEA. Researchers isolated at least 7 million PBMCs per sample. The sample comprised blood. The receptor comes from a woman younger than 45 in good health. The J gene is TRBJ1-5, the V gene TRBV29-1; a weak D match, TRBD1 (5 bases). CDR3 sequence (DNA): TGCAGCGTGGCCCCCGGGGGTAGCAATCAGCCCCAGCATTTT. Its translation: CSVAPGGSNQPQHF.